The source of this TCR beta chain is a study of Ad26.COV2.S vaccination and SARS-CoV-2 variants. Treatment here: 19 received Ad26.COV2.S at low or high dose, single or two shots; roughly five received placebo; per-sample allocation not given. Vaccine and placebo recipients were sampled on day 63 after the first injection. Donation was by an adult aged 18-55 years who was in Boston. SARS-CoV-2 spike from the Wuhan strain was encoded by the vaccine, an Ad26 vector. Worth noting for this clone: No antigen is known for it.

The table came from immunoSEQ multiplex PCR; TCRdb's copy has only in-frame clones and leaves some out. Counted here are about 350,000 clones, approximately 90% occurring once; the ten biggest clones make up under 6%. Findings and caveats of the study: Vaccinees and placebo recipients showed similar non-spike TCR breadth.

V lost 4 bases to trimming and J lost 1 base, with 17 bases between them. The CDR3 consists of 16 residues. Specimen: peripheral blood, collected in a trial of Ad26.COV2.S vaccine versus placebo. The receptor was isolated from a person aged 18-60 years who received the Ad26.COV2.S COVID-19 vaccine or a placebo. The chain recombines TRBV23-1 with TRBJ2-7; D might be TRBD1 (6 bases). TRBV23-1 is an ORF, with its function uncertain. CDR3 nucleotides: TGCGCCAGCAGTCCTCCGGGACACCCAATATCCTACGAGCAGTACTTC. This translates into CASSPPGHPISYEQYF.